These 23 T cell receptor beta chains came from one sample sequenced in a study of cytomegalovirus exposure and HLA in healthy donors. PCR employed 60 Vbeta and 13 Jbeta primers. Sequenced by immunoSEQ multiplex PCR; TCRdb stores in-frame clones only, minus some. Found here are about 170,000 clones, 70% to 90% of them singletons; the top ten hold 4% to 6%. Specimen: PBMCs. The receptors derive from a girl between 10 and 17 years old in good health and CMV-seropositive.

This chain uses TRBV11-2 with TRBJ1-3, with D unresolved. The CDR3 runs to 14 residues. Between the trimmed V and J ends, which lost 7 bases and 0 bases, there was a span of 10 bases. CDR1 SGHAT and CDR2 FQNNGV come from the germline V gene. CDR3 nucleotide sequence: TGTGCCAGCAATCTCTGGAGCTCTGGAAACACCATATATTTT. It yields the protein CASNLWSSGNTIYF. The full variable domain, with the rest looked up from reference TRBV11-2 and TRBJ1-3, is EAGVAQSPRYKIIEKRQSVAFWCNPISGHATLYWYQQILGQGPKLLIQFQNNGVVDDSQLPKDRFSAERLKGVDSTLKIQPAKLEDSAVYLCASNLWSSGNTIYFGEGSWLTVV.

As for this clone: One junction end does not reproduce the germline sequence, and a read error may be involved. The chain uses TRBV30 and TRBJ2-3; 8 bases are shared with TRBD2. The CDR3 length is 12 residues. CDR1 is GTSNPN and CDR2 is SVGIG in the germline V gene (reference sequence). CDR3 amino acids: CAWSSGGGPFNF. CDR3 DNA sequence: TGTGCCTGGAGTTCCGGCGGGGGGCCCTTTAATTTT. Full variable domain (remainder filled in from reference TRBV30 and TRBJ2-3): SQTIHQWPATLVQPVGSPLSLECTVEGTSNPNLYWYRQAAGRGLQLLFYSVGIGQISSEVPQNLSASRPQDRQFILSSKKLLLSDSGFYLCAWSSGGGPFNFGPGTRLTVL.

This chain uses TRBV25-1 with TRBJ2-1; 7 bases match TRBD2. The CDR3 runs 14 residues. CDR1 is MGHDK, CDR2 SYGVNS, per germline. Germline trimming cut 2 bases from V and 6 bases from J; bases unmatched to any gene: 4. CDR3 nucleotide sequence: TGTGCCAGCAGTGAAGGGGGGGATTTCAATGAGCAGTTCTTC. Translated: CASSEGGDFNEQFF.

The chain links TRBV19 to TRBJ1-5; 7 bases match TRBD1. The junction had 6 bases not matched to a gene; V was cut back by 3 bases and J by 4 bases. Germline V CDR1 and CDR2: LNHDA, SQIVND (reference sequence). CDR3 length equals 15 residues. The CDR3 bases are TGTGCCAGTAGTATTCAAAAGGGGGCAAATCAGCCCCAGCATTTT. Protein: CASSIQKGANQPQHF.

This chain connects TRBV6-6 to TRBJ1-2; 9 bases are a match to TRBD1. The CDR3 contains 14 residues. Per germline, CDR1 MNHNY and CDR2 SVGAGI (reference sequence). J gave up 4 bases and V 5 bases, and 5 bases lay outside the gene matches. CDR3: CASSRQGGIYGYTF. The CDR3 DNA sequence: TGTGCCAGCAGTCGACAGGGGGGCATCTATGGCTACACCTTC.

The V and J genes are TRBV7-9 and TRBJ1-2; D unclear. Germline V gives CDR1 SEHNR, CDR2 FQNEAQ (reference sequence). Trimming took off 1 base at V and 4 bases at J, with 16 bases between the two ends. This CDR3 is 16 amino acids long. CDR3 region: CASSLGGRHLAYGYTF. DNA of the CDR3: TGTGCCAGCAGCTTAGGTGGGAGGCATTTGGCCTATGGCTACACCTTC.

The CDR3 is CASSSGTGGAGAEAFF. DNA of the CDR3: TGCGCCAGCAGCTCCGGGACAGGGGGCGCCGGAGCTGAAGCTTTCTTT. The V gene is TRBV4-1, the J gene TRBJ1-1, with 12 bases lining up with TRBD1. The germline V gene encodes CDR1 MGHRA and CDR2 YSYEKL. The CDR3 is 16 residues long. With V trimmed by 5 bases and J by 6 bases, 10 bases remained unmatched.

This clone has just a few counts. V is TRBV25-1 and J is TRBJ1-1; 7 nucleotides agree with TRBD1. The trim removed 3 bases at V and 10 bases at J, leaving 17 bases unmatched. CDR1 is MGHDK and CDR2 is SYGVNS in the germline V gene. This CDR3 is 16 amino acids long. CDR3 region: CASSETGTELVMGAFF. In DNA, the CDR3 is TGTGCCAGCAGTGAGACAGGGACGGAGCTGGTGATGGGAGCTTTCTTT.

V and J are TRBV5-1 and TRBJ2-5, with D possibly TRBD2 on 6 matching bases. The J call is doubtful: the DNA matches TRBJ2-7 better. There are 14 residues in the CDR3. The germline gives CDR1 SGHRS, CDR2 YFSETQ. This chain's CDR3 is CASSLVRGADEQYF. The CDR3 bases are TGCGCCAGCAGCTTGGTGCGGGGTGCAGACGAGCAGTACTTC.

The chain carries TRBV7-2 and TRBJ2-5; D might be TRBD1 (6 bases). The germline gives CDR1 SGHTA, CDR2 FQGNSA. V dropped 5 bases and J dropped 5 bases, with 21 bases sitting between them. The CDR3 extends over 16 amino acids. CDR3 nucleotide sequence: TGTGCCAGCAGCCCCAGAGGAGGCGCAGGGGTGGAGACCCAGTACTTC. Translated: CASSPRGGAGVETQYF.

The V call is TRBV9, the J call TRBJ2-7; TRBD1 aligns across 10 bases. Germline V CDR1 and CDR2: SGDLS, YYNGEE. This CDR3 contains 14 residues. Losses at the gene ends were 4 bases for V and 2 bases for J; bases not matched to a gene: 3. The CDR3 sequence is CASSSGQGAYEQYF. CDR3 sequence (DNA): TGTGCCAGCAGCTCTGGACAGGGGGCCTACGAGCAGTACTTC.

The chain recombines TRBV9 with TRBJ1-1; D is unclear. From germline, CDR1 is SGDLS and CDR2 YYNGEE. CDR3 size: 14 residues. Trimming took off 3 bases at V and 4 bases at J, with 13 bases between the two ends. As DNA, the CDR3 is TGTGCCAGCAGCGACGAAAGGAGGAGCACTGAAGCTTTCTTT. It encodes CASSDERRSTEAFF.

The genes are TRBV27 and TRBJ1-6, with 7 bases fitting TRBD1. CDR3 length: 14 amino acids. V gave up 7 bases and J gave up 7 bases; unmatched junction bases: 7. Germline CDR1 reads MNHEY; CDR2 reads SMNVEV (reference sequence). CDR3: CASTLTGNNSPLHF. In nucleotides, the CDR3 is TGTGCCAGCACCCTGACAGGGAACAATTCACCCCTCCACTTT.

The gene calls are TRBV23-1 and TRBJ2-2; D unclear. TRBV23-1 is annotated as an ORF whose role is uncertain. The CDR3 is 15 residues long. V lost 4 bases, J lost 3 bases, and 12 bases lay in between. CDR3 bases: TGCGCCAGCAGTCCGCGAAGTGAAGACACCGGGGAGCTGTTTTTT. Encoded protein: CASSPRSEDTGELFF.

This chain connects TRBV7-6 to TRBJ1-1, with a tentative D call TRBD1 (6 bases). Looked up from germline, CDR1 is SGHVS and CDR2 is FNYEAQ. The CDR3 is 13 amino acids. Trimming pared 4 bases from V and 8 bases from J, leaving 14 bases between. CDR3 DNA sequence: TGTGCCAGCAGCTATCGACAGGCAAGGGAAGCTTTCTTT. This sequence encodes CASSYRQAREAFF.

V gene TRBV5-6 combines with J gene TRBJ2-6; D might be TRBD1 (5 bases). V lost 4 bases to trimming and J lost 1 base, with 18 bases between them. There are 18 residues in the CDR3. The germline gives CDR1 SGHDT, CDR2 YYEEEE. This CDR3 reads CASSRLGQVPSGANVLTF. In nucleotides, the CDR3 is TGTGCCAGCAGCCGACTGGGGCAGGTCCCTTCTGGGGCCAACGTCCTGACTTTC.

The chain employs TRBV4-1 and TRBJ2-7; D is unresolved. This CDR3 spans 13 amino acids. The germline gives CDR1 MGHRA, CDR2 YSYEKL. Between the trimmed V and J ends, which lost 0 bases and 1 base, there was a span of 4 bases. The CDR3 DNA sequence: TGCGCCAGCAGCCAAGACAGGTCCTACGAGCAGTACTTC. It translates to CASSQDRSYEQYF.

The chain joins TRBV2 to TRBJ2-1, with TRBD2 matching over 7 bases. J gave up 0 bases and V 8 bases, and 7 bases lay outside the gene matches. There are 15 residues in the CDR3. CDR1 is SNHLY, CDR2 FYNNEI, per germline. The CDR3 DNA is TGTGCCAGCTTAAAAGCGGGGCCCTCCTACAATGAGCAGTTCTTC. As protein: CASLKAGPSYNEQFF.

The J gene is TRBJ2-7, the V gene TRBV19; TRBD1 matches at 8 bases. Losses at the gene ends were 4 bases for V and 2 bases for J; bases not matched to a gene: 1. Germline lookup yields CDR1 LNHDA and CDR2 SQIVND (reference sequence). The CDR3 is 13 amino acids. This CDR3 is CASSRTGTYEQYF. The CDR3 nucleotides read TGTGCCAGTAGTAGGACAGGGACCTACGAGCAGTACTTC. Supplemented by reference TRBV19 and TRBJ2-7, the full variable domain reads DGGITQSPKYLFRKEGQNVTLSCEQNLNHDAMYWYRQDPGQGLRLIYYSQIVNDFQKGDIAEGYSVSREKKESFPLTVTSAQKNPTAFYLCASSRTGTYEQYFGPGTRLTVT.

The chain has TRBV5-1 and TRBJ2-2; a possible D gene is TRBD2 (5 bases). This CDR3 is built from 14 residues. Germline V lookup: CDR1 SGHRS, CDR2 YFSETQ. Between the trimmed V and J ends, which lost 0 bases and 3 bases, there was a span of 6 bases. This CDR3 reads CASSLGTYTGELFF. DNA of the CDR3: TGCGCCAGCAGCTTGGGGACTTACACCGGGGAGCTGTTTTTT.

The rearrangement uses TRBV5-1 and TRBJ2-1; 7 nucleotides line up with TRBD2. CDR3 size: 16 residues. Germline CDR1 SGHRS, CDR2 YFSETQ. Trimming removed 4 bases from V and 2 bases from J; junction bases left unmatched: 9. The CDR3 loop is CASSVGGGYTYNEQFF. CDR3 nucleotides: TGCGCCAGCAGCGTGGGGGGGGGTTATACCTACAATGAGCAGTTCTTC.

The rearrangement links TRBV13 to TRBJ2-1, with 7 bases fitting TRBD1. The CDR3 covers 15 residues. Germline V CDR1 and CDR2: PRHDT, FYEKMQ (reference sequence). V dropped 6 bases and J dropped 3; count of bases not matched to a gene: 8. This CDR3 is CASRPGTEVYNEQFF. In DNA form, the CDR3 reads TGTGCCAGCAGACCCGGGACAGAAGTCTACAATGAGCAGTTCTTC.

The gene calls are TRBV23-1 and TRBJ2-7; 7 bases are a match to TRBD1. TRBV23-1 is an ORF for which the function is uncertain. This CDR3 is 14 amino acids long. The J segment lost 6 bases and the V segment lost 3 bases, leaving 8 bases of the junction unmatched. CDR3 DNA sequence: TGCGCCAGCAGTCAGACAGGGACAGCGGCCGAGCAGTACTTC. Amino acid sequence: CASSQTGTAAEQYF.